This T cell receptor beta chain was recovered during a study of cytomegalovirus exposure and HLA in healthy donors. General study points: A classifier reportedly called cytomegalovirus status with high sensitivity and specificity. Cytomegalovirus-associated status was assigned to about 170 TCR beta chains.

This clone was seen only once. Its antigen is still unknown. CDR1 is SEHNR and CDR2 is FQNEAQ in the germline V gene (reference sequence). The CDR3 contains 15 residues. Germline trimming cut 1 base from V and 4 bases from J; bases unmatched to any gene: 5. Separation from the approximately 670-subject first cohort characterized the approximately 120-subject validation cohort, to which the donors belonged. The assay was immunoSEQ multiplex PCR, and TCRdb's table has in-frame clones only and misses some. The repertoire includes about 140,000 clones, roughly nine tenths of them detected once, and about 0.7% sits in the top ten.

The chain has TRBV7-9 and TRBJ2-3, with 7 bases identical to TRBD2. The specimen was PBMCs. This sequence originates from a man in his late teens or twenties in good health and CMV-seronegative. CDR3 DNA sequence: TGTGCCAGCAGCTTAGATGGCGGGAGAGCAGATACGCAGTATTTT. Its protein is CASSLDGGRADTQYF.